This T cell receptor (beta chain) was observed in a study of blood T cell repertoires in COVID-19. Study background: Samples came from the United States, Italy and Spain, spanning acute and convalescent COVID-19. PBMCs, B-cell-depleted T cells, or T cells were the source of the cDNA or gDNA that made up the material.

In germline, CDR1 is SGHTA, CDR2 FQGTGA. This CDR3 region has 13 residues. Trimming pared 3 bases from V and 6 bases from J, leaving 12 bases between. As processed by the authors: Scientists estimated how many nucleated cells there were by amplifying reference gene primers. The data were produced by immunoSEQ multiplex PCR, yet TCRdb's version contains in-frame clones alone and is incomplete. The D gene and trimming were derived from the DNA, and the V and J assignments and clone size from that table. The table records around 120,000 clones, about 78% of them present only once. This clone appeared a few times.

Source material: peripheral blood. The V call is TRBV7-3, the J call TRBJ2-7; maybe TRBD1 (6 bases). The TCR sequence derives from a man between 65 and 85 years old with acute or convalescent COVID-19. CDR3 in amino acids: CASSLTYRAEQYF. CDR3 in DNA: TGTGCCAGCAGCTTGACCTACAGGGCCGAGCAGTACTTC.